This is a list of T cell receptor beta chains from one sample in a study of blood T cell repertoires in COVID-19. The method was immunoSEQ multiplex PCR; TCRdb's version includes in-frame clones alone and lacks a portion of them. Of approximately 100,000 clones listed, less than 85% are singletons. Sequencing was performed on peripheral blood. These receptors were taken from a woman in her 70s with active or convalescent COVID-19. The CDR3 runs from the conserved cysteine through the conserved F or W. D genes are given only for firm matches. Clone size is not always given. Where it is, it says once, few, many or a class for expanded clones.

j_call d_call v_call clone_size cdr3_aa cdr3_nt
TRBJ1-6 TRBD1 TRBV5-1 few CASSFNPGGNNSPLHF TGCGCCAGCAGCTTCAATCCAGGGGGTAATAATTCACCCCTCCACTTT
TRBJ1-1 TRBD1 TRBV6-6 - CASSPRQGGTEAFF TGTGCCAGCAGTCCAAGACAGGGCGGCACTGAAGCTTTCTTT
TRBJ2-1 TRBD2 TRBV18 - CASSVLAGGHEQFF TGTGCCAGCTCCGTACTAGCGGGAGGGCATGAGCAGTTCTTC
TRBJ1-1 - TRBV5-4 - CASSLYLGISEAFF TGTGCCAGCAGCTTGTATCTCGGGATCTCTGAAGCTTTCTTT
TRBJ1-3 - TRBV7-9 - CASSDSRGSGNTIYF TGTGCCAGCAGCGACTCAAGGGGATCTGGAAACACCATATATTTT
TRBJ2-1 - TRBV11-2 - CASSRTGTPRNEQFF TGTGCCAGCAGTAGGACCGGGACTCCACGGAATGAGCAGTTCTTC
TRBJ2-1 - TRBV7-9 few CASSFWMGGNEQFF TGTGCCAGCAGCTTTTGGATGGGGGGAAATGAGCAGTTCTTC
TRBJ2-7 - TRBV7-2 few CASSLEHYEQYF TGTGCCAGCAGCTTAGAACACTACGAGCAGTACTTC
TRBJ2-2 - TRBV2 - CASSEGRARTGELFF TGTGCCAGCAGTGAAGGGAGGGCCAGGACCGGGGAGCTGTTTTTT
TRBJ1-1 - TRBV6-6 - CASREGRTTEAFF TGTGCCAGCAGGGAAGGGAGAACCACTGAAGCTTTCTTT
TRBJ1-5 TRBD1 TRBV27 few CASSPGQGRGGQPQHF TGTGCCAGCAGTCCAGGACAGGGCCGAGGTGGACAGCCCCAGCATTTT
TRBJ1-1 - TRBV2 - CASRASQVNTEAFF TGTGCCAGCAGGGCATCGCAGGTGAACACTGAAGCTTTCTTT
TRBJ2-2 - TRBV19 - CASSGGAATNTGELFF TGTGCCAGTAGTGGTGGAGCGGCTACGAACACCGGGGAGCTGTTTTTT
TRBJ2-3 TRBD2 TRBV4-3 - CASSHLGLAATDTQYF TGCGCCAGCAGCCATTTAGGACTAGCGGCCACAGATACGCAGTATTTT
TRBJ2-7 - TRBV6-2/TRBV6-3 - CASSPGRGTGDYEQYF TGTGCCAGCAGTCCGGGCCGAGGGACTGGGGATTACGAGCAGTACTTC
TRBJ2-2 - TRBV7-3 - CASSSKTPTSPGELFF TGTGCCAGCAGCTCCAAAACACCGACTAGTCCCGGGGAGCTGTTTTTT
TRBJ2-3 TRBD1 TRBV28 few CASSSPGQGLTDTQYF TGTGCCAGCAGTTCCCCTGGACAGGGATTGACAGATACGCAGTATTTT
TRBJ1-1 - TRBV13 - CASSLGPLGSGTEAFF TGTGCCAGCAGCTTAGGCCCCTTGGGATCGGGGACTGAAGCTTTCTTT
TRBJ1-5 - TRBV24-1 - CATSDSGRGNNQPQHF TGTGCCACCAGTGATTCAGGTAGGGGAAACAATCAGCCCCAGCATTTT
TRBJ2-5 TRBD2 TRBV5-4 - CASSLDPGGETQYF TGTGCCAGCAGCTTGGATCCGGGAGGGGAGACCCAGTACTTC
TRBJ2-2 TRBD1 TRBV18 - CASSPQHPGTGGGGELFF TGTGCCAGCTCACCACAACACCCCGGGACAGGGGGCGGCGGGGAGCTGTTTTTT
TRBJ2-7 TRBD1 TRBV6-2/TRBV6-3 - CASSYADRGNNEQYF TGTGCCAGCAGTTATGCGGACAGGGGCAACAACGAGCAGTACTTC
TRBJ1-2 - TRBV19 - CASSAHQGARLLYGYTF TGTGCCAGTAGTGCCCACCAGGGCGCGCGACTGCTCTATGGCTACACCTTC
TRBJ2-1 TRBD1 TRBV4-3 few CASSQAYRGSDEQFF TGCGCCAGCAGCCAAGCTTACAGGGGGAGCGATGAGCAGTTCTTC
TRBJ1-6 - TRBV9 - CASSALGQSNSPLHF TGTGCCAGCAGCGCCCTTGGACAGAGTAATTCACCCCTCCACTTT
TRBJ2-4 - TRBV19 - CASSQPGEKNIQYF TGTGCCAGTAGTCAACCGGGAGAGAAAAACATTCAGTACTTC
TRBJ2-3 - TRBV4-3 - CASSQAFTGTDTQYF TGCGCCAGCAGCCAAGCCTTTACAGGGACAGATACGCAGTATTTT
TRBJ2-2 - TRBV4-3 - CASSQLLAAGTGELFF TGCGCCAGCAGCCAATTGTTGGCGGCCGGTACCGGGGAGCTGTTTTTT
TRBJ2-7 TRBD2 TRBV7-2 once CASSPGGSGSYEQYF TGTGCCAGCAGCCCAGGGGGTAGCGGGAGCTACGAGCAGTACTTC
TRBJ2-1 - TRBV18 - CASSPPAGYSYNEQFF TGTGCCAGCTCACCACCGGCGGGGTACTCCTACAATGAGCAGTTCTTC
TRBJ2-7 - TRBV11-3 few CASSLAGRVRDDEQYF TGTGCCAGCAGCTTAGCCGGCCGGGTGCGGGACGACGAGCAGTACTTC
TRBJ2-3 - TRBV19 - CASSIEQGGTDTQYF TGTGCCAGTAGTATAGAGCAGGGCGGCACAGATACGCAGTATTTT
TRBJ1-3 - TRBV18 - CASSPWRDSGNTIYF TGTGCCAGCTCACCATGGAGGGACTCTGGAAACACCATATATTTT
TRBJ1-3 - TRBV19 - CATSWDFSSGNTIYF TGTGCCACCAGTTGGGACTTTAGCTCTGGAAACACCATATATTTT
TRBJ1-1 - TRBV11-3 - CASSLAMGGYTEAFF TGTGCCAGCAGCTTAGCTATGGGGGGGTACACTGAAGCTTTCTTT
TRBJ1-1 - TRBV28 few CASSKSGDTEAFF TGTGCCAGCAGTAAATCCGGTGACACTGAAGCTTTCTTT
TRBJ1-2 TRBD1 TRBV5-4 - CASSSATGTGGLYTF TGTGCCAGCAGCTCAGCCACCGGGACAGGGGGTTTATACACCTTC
TRBJ1-4 TRBD1 TRBV2 - CASSPGQDPTSILEKLFF TGTGCCAGCAGTCCCGGACAGGATCCGACTTCTATTTTGGAAAAACTGTTTTTT
TRBJ1-5 - TRBV18 - CASSPQAAYSNQPQHF TGTGCCAGCTCACCACAGGCGGCTTATAGCAATCAGCCCCAGCATTTT
TRBJ2-1 TRBD1 TRBV3-1/TRBV3-2 - CASSHSGGAGNEQFF TGTGCCAGCAGCCATTCAGGGGGCGCAGGAAATGAGCAGTTCTTC
TRBJ1-1 TRBD1 TRBV5-8 - CASSLNRGLGAFF TGTGCCAGCAGCTTGAACAGGGGCCTGGGGGCTTTCTTT